This entry lists 10 T cell receptor beta chains sequenced from one sample in a study of blood T cell repertoires in COVID-19. Repertoires were generated with immunoSEQ multiplex PCR, while TCRdb's copy carries only in-frame clones and drops some. In the table there are approximately 160,000 clones, more than 65% of which are singletons. The specimen sequenced was peripheral blood. All receptors come from a woman between 50 and 59 years old in a cohort sampled during active or convalescent COVID-19.

V usage is TRBV7-2 and J usage is TRBJ1-1; the D is unclear. Trimming left V 0 bases short and J 4 bases short, with 12 bases between. In germline, CDR1 is SGHTA, CDR2 FQGNSA. This CDR3 is 15 amino acids long. The CDR3 loop is CASSLAGPPSTEAFF. CDR3 bases: TGTGCCAGCAGCTTAGCGGGCCCGCCCTCCACTGAAGCTTTCTTT.

Regarding this clone: Other nucleotide sequences in the sample specify the same CDR3. This chain uses TRBV5-1 with TRBJ1-2, with D tentatively TRBD1 (6 bases). V was trimmed by 0 bases and J by 8 bases, leaving 8 bases between them. From germline, CDR1 is SGHRS and CDR2 YFSETQ. The CDR3 length is 12 residues. CDR3 nucleotides: TGCGCCAGCAGCTTGGACAGGGACGGCTACACCTTC. This translates into CASSLDRDGYTF.

V and J are TRBV7-3 and TRBJ2-3, with a weak D call TRBD1 (7 bases). Germline V gene lookup returns CDR1 SGHTA and CDR2 FQGTGA. The CDR3 is 15 amino acids. V dropped 5 bases and J dropped 5 bases, with 17 bases sitting between them. CDR3 DNA sequence: TGTGCCAGCAGCCGACTAGGGGGCTGGGAAGATACGCAGTATTTT. The encoded protein is CASSRLGGWEDTQYF.

V and J are TRBV27 and TRBJ1-5; D is unresolved. V was pared by 8 bases and J by 3 bases, with 11 bases between. Germline V gene lookup returns CDR1 MNHEY and CDR2 SMNVEV (reference sequence). This CDR3 spans 13 amino acids. CDR3 DNA: TGTGCCAGCGGAGGACGGCACAATCAGCCCCAGCATTTT. It is translated as CASGGRHNQPQHF.

This chain connects TRBV2 to TRBJ2-5; D possibly corresponds to TRBD1 (6 bases). CDR1 SNHLY and CDR2 FYNNEI come from the germline V gene. With 7 bases removed from V and 1 base from J, the gap between germline ends came to 10 bases. The CDR3 sequence is 13 residues long. The CDR3 nucleotides read TGTGCCAGCAATCGGGACACCCAAGAGACCCAGTACTTC. Its protein is CASNRDTQETQYF.

V is TRBV24-1 and J is TRBJ2-1; 9 bases agree with TRBD1. This CDR3 contains 15 residues. Trimming took 7 bases from V and 8 from J; bases not matched to a gene: 11. CDR1 and CDR2 (germline): KGHDR, SFDVKD. The CDR3 nucleotides are TGTGCCACCAGACCGGGACAGGGAGAAGTTGATGAGCAGTTCTTC. Translating it yields CATRPGQGEVDEQFF.

This chain joins TRBV5-6 and TRBJ1-4; no clear D gene. V was trimmed by 4 bases and J by 3 bases, leaving 13 bases between them. This CDR3 region has 15 residues. CDR1 is SGHDT, CDR2 YYEEEE, per germline. In DNA, the CDR3 is TGTGCCAGCAGCGTGGGGAGGTTCGCTAATGAAAAACTGTTTTTT. Translated, it gives CASSVGRFANEKLFF. Using reference TRBV5-6 and TRBJ1-4 for the parts outside the CDR3, the full variable domain is DAGVTQSPTHLIKTRGQQVTLRCSPKSGHDTVSWYQQALGQGPQFIFQYYEEEERQRGNFPDRFSGHQFPNYSSELNVNALLLGDSALYLCASSVGRFANEKLFFGSGTQLSVL.

The chain couples TRBV25-1 to TRBJ1-4; TRBD1 might be the D (5 bases). The CDR3 spans 14 residues. V shed 2 bases and J shed 4 bases, with 8 bases lying between them. Germline V CDR1 and CDR2: MGHDK, SYGVNS. Here the CDR3 reads CASSEVGGNEKLFF. For the CDR3, the DNA is TGTGCCAGCAGTGAAGTGGGGGGTAATGAAAAACTGTTTTTT.

V is TRBV7-3 and J is TRBJ1-3; no firm D call. The CDR3 contains 14 residues. V was shortened by 5 bases and J by 2 bases, with 10 bases between the two germline ends. Germline loops: CDR1 SGHTA, CDR2 FQGTGA. The CDR3 spells CASSRRVTGNTIYF. The CDR3 DNA sequence: TGTGCCAGCAGCCGGCGGGTCACTGGAAACACCATATATTTT.

The sample holds one count of this clone. The gene calls are TRBV10-3 and TRBJ1-1; D remains unclear. V gave up 4 bases and J gave up 5 bases, with 11 bases separating them. The CDR3 spans 13 residues. The germline CDR1 and CDR2 sequences are ENHRY and SYGVKD. The CDR3 nucleotides are TGTGCCATCAGTGTACAAGAGGGTACTGAAGCTTTCTTT. The encoded protein is CAISVQEGTEAFF.